These T cell receptor beta chains were read from a single sample in a study of B cell selection in AIRE deficiency. Sequenced by immunoSEQ multiplex PCR; TCRdb stores in-frame clones only, minus some. The table lists roughly 24,000 clones, roughly 90% of them singletons, with around 1.1% in the top ten. Source material: CD4+CD25+ Tregs sorted from PBMCs. These receptors came from a human donor in good health. Both conserved end residues are part of each CDR3. D genes are given only for firm matches. Only some rows state a clone size, as once, few, many or a class for expanded clones.

d_call: TRBD1
clone_size: .
j_call: TRBJ2-7
v_call: TRBV2
cdr3_nt: TGTGCCAGCAGTGAAGGGGCGACTGGACAGGGGATGTACTTC
cdr3_aa: CASSEGATGQGMYF

d_call: .
clone_size: .
j_call: TRBJ2-6
v_call: TRBV7-6
cdr3_nt: TGTGCCAGCAGCTCCAGGGCCGGGGCCAACGTCCTGACTTTC
cdr3_aa: CASSSRAGANVLTF

d_call: TRBD2
clone_size: .
j_call: TRBJ2-3
v_call: TRBV15
cdr3_nt: TGTGCCACCAAAAATCCTAGCGGGGGCCTTCTGGATACGCAGTATTTT
cdr3_aa: CATKNPSGGLLDTQYF

d_call: TRBD1
clone_size: .
j_call: TRBJ1-2
v_call: TRBV4-1
cdr3_nt: TGCGCCAGCAGCCAAGACAGGGGGCGCGGCTATGGCTACACCTTC
cdr3_aa: CASSQDRGRGYGYTF

d_call: .
clone_size: .
j_call: TRBJ1-5
v_call: TRBV6-5
cdr3_nt: TGTGCCAGCACAATGAAGCAGGGGAATCAGCCCCAGCATTTT
cdr3_aa: CASTMKQGNQPQHF

d_call: TRBD1
clone_size: .
j_call: TRBJ1-4
v_call: TRBV28
cdr3_nt: TGTGCCAGCAGTTCGCCGACAGGGCCTAATGAAAAACTGTTTTTT
cdr3_aa: CASSSPTGPNEKLFF

d_call: .
clone_size: .
j_call: TRBJ1-5
v_call: TRBV28
cdr3_nt: TGTGCCAGCAGTCCCTCGGGGCCCCAGCATTTT
cdr3_aa: CASSPSGPQHF

d_call: .
clone_size: .
j_call: TRBJ1-2
v_call: TRBV5-1
cdr3_nt: TGCGCCAGCAGCTTGGGCCAGCACACAGGGAGTTATGGCTACACCTTC
cdr3_aa: CASSLGQHTGSYGYTF

d_call: TRBD1
clone_size: .
j_call: TRBJ2-5
v_call: TRBV2
cdr3_nt: TGTGCCAGCAGGCCCGGGACAGCGCTTAGTTCCGAGACCCAGTACTTC
cdr3_aa: CASRPGTALSSETQYF

d_call: .
clone_size: .
j_call: TRBJ1-1
v_call: TRBV19
cdr3_nt: TGTGCCAGTAGTAATGACCCCTTCAGCACTGAAGCTTTCTTT
cdr3_aa: CASSNDPFSTEAFF

d_call: .
clone_size: few
j_call: TRBJ1-2
v_call: TRBV28
cdr3_nt: TGTGCCAGCAGTTTCATGGGGGGTTACACCTTC
cdr3_aa: CASSFMGGYTF

d_call: TRBD1
clone_size: few
j_call: TRBJ2-1
v_call: TRBV5-4
cdr3_nt: TGTGCCAGCAGCCACGAGACAGGGGGTCCGGACAATGAGCAGTTCTTC
cdr3_aa: CASSHETGGPDNEQFF

d_call: TRBD1
clone_size: .
j_call: TRBJ2-7
v_call: TRBV30
cdr3_nt: TGTGCCTGGAGTAAAGGACAGGTGAGCTCCTACGAGCAGTACTTC
cdr3_aa: CAWSKGQVSSYEQYF

d_call: .
clone_size: .
j_call: TRBJ2-7
v_call: TRBV6-5
cdr3_nt: TGTGCCAGCAGAGAGGGTCCCTACGAGCAGTACTTC
cdr3_aa: CASREGPYEQYF

d_call: .
clone_size: .
j_call: TRBJ2-7
v_call: TRBV6-1
cdr3_nt: TGTGCCAGCAGACTCGACTACGAGCAGTACTTC
cdr3_aa: CASRLDYEQYF

d_call: .
clone_size: .
j_call: TRBJ2-7
v_call: TRBV19
cdr3_nt: TGTGCCAGTAGAGGGATAGGCTCCTACGAGCAGTACTTC
cdr3_aa: CASRGIGSYEQYF

d_call: TRBD1
clone_size: .
j_call: TRBJ2-3
v_call: TRBV7-6
cdr3_nt: TGTGCCAGCAGCAAGGACAGGGGCTTAGGTACGCAGTATTTT
cdr3_aa: CASSKDRGLGTQYF

d_call: .
clone_size: once
j_call: TRBJ2-2
v_call: TRBV10-3
cdr3_nt: TGTGCCATCAGTGAACGTCGGGGGACAAACACCGGGGAGCTGTTTTTT
cdr3_aa: CAISERRGTNTGELFF

d_call: TRBD2
clone_size: .
j_call: TRBJ2-3
v_call: TRBV7-2
cdr3_nt: TGTGCCAGCAGCTTAGCCTTCGGCGGGGGTGCAGATACGCAGTATTTT
cdr3_aa: CASSLAFGGGADTQYF

d_call: TRBD1
clone_size: once
j_call: TRBJ1-3
v_call: TRBV30
cdr3_nt: TGTGCCTGGAGTACTAGAGGGACAGGCTTTGGAAACACCATATATTTT
cdr3_aa: CAWSTRGTGFGNTIYF

d_call: TRBD2
clone_size: .
j_call: TRBJ2-7
v_call: TRBV15
cdr3_nt: TGTGCCACCAGCAGGGCGGGACTAGAGTACGAGCAGTACTTC
cdr3_aa: CATSRAGLEYEQYF

d_call: TRBD1
clone_size: .
j_call: TRBJ1-5
v_call: TRBV30
cdr3_nt: TGTGCCTGGAGAGGGGGCTGGAGCAATCAGCCCCAGCATTTT
cdr3_aa: CAWRGGWSNQPQHF

d_call: .
clone_size: .
j_call: TRBJ1-2
v_call: TRBV5-6
cdr3_nt: TGTGCCAGCAGCGGAGGACAAAGAGCTAACTATGGCTACACCTTC
cdr3_aa: CASSGGQRANYGYTF

d_call: .
clone_size: .
j_call: TRBJ2-5
v_call: TRBV6-5
cdr3_nt: TGTGCCAGCAGTGGAGGGGACAGACAATTGACCCAGTACTTC
cdr3_aa: CASSGGDRQLTQYF

d_call: .
clone_size: .
j_call: TRBJ1-2
v_call: TRBV7-3
cdr3_nt: TGTGCCAGCAGCCCTCTCGCCGGGGCCAAGAATGGCTACACCTTC
cdr3_aa: CASSPLAGAKNGYTF

d_call: .
clone_size: .
j_call: TRBJ1-1
v_call: TRBV30
cdr3_nt: TGTGCCTGGAGTGTGGGGGGAGTCGCTGAAGCTTTCTTT
cdr3_aa: CAWSVGGVAEAFF

d_call: TRBD1
clone_size: once
j_call: TRBJ2-5
v_call: TRBV5-4
cdr3_nt: TGTGCCAGCAGCATAGGACAGGGGGAGCAAGAGACCCAGTACTTC
cdr3_aa: CASSIGQGEQETQYF

d_call: .
clone_size: .
j_call: TRBJ1-1
v_call: TRBV18
cdr3_nt: TGTGCCAGCTCACCCACAGGTTGGAGGGAAGCTTTCTTT
cdr3_aa: CASSPTGWREAFF

d_call: .
clone_size: .
j_call: TRBJ2-5
v_call: TRBV30
cdr3_nt: TGTGCCTGGAGAGCCTGGGCGACCCAAGAGACCCAGTACTTC
cdr3_aa: CAWRAWATQETQYF

d_call: .
clone_size: once
j_call: TRBJ2-4
v_call: TRBV5-1
cdr3_nt: TGCGCCAGCAGCTTGGGAGGGGCCGGGGAAAACATTCAGTACTTC
cdr3_aa: CASSLGGAGENIQYF

d_call: TRBD1
clone_size: .
j_call: TRBJ2-7
v_call: TRBV5-1
cdr3_nt: TGCGCCAGCAGCTCTAGGGGGCCAGGCGACGAGCAGTACTTC
cdr3_aa: CASSSRGPGDEQYF

d_call: TRBD1
clone_size: .
j_call: TRBJ1-3
v_call: TRBV7-9
cdr3_nt: TGTGCCAGCAGCTCCGGACAGGGTACTGGAAACACCATATATTTT
cdr3_aa: CASSSGQGTGNTIYF

d_call: TRBD2
clone_size: .
j_call: TRBJ2-3
v_call: TRBV27
cdr3_nt: TGTGCCAGCAATAGCGGACTAGCATGGGATACGCAGTATTTT
cdr3_aa: CASNSGLAWDTQYF

d_call: TRBD2
clone_size: few
j_call: TRBJ2-3
v_call: TRBV11-2
cdr3_nt: TGTGCCAGCAGCGCTTCTAGCGGGGGGGCGAGCACAGATACGCAGTATTTT
cdr3_aa: CASSASSGGASTDTQYF

d_call: .
clone_size: .
j_call: TRBJ2-1
v_call: TRBV7-2
cdr3_nt: TGTGCCAGCAGCTTAGAGCTGGGCAGTCAAGATTTATACAATGAGCAGTTCTTC
cdr3_aa: CASSLELGSQDLYNEQFF

d_call: .
clone_size: .
j_call: TRBJ2-3
v_call: TRBV7-6
cdr3_nt: TGTGCCAGCAGCAGAGGGGGGTTCACAGATACGCAGTATTTT
cdr3_aa: CASSRGGFTDTQYF

d_call: .
clone_size: .
j_call: TRBJ1-1
v_call: TRBV7-9
cdr3_nt: TGTGCCAGCAGCTTAGGGGCCGGGGCTGAAGCTTTCTTT
cdr3_aa: CASSLGAGAEAFF

d_call: .
clone_size: .
j_call: TRBJ1-1
v_call: TRBV30
cdr3_nt: TGTGCCTGGAGCCCGGGTCAGAACACTGAAGCTTTCTTT
cdr3_aa: CAWSPGQNTEAFF

d_call: .
clone_size: .
j_call: TRBJ1-6
v_call: TRBV7-9
cdr3_nt: TGTGCCAGCAGCATCTCCTTCGGCAGCGGCTTCTATAATTCACCCCTCCACTTT
cdr3_aa: CASSISFGSGFYNSPLHF

d_call: TRBD1
clone_size: .
j_call: TRBJ2-2
v_call: TRBV6-4
cdr3_nt: TGTGCCAGCAGTGCCCGACAGGGGGCGGCCGGGGAGCTGTTTTTT
cdr3_aa: CASSARQGAAGELFF

d_call: TRBD1
clone_size: .
j_call: TRBJ2-7
v_call: TRBV7-8
cdr3_nt: TGTGCCAGCAGCTTGGAAGGACAGGGAAGACTGTACTTC
cdr3_aa: CASSLEGQGRLYF

d_call: .
clone_size: .
j_call: TRBJ2-5
v_call: TRBV6-6
cdr3_nt: TGTGCCAGCAAGGGAAATACTCAAGAGACCCAGTACTTC
cdr3_aa: CASKGNTQETQYF

d_call: TRBD2
clone_size: .
j_call: TRBJ2-3
v_call: TRBV5-1
cdr3_nt: TGCGCCAGCAGCCCCCTAGCGGGGGGGCGGGAGGAGCAGTATTTT
cdr3_aa: CASSPLAGGREEQYF

d_call: .
clone_size: .
j_call: TRBJ2-2
v_call: TRBV2
cdr3_nt: TGTGCCAGCTTGGACAAAAACACCGGGGAGCTGTTTTTT
cdr3_aa: CASLDKNTGELFF

d_call: .
clone_size: .
j_call: TRBJ2-7
v_call: TRBV7-3
cdr3_nt: TGTGCCAGCAGCTTTGGGGGATCCTACGAGCAGTACTTC
cdr3_aa: CASSFGGSYEQYF

d_call: TRBD1
clone_size: .
j_call: TRBJ1-4
v_call: TRBV6-5
cdr3_nt: TGTGCCAGCAGTTCCAGGACAGGGGTCCCTGAAAAACTGTTTTTT
cdr3_aa: CASSSRTGVPEKLFF

d_call: .
clone_size: .
j_call: TRBJ1-4
v_call: TRBV5-1
cdr3_nt: TGCGCCAGCAGTGGGGCCCCTGGGGTACTGTTTTTT
cdr3_aa: CASSGAPGVLFF

d_call: TRBD2
clone_size: .
j_call: TRBJ2-1
v_call: TRBV6-4
cdr3_nt: TGTGCCAGCAGCCGCGGGGGGGCCCTGAACAATGAGCAGTTCTTC
cdr3_aa: CASSRGGALNNEQFF

d_call: TRBD1
clone_size: .
j_call: TRBJ2-7
v_call: TRBV18
cdr3_nt: TGTGCCAGCTCACCAGCGGCACAGGGGGCCTTCTACGAGCAGTACTTC
cdr3_aa: CASSPAAQGAFYEQYF

d_call: TRBD2
clone_size: .
j_call: TRBJ2-3
v_call: TRBV2
cdr3_nt: TGTGCCAGCAGTGAAGAACTAGCGGGGGTTTTAGATACGCAGTATTTT
cdr3_aa: CASSEELAGVLDTQYF

d_call: TRBD1
clone_size: few
j_call: TRBJ1-1
v_call: TRBV5-6
cdr3_nt: TGTGCCAGCATCTCTTTTAGGACAGGGGGTGTCTCTGAAGCTTTCTTT
cdr3_aa: CASISFRTGGVSEAFF

d_call: TRBD1
clone_size: once
j_call: TRBJ2-5
v_call: TRBV6-5
cdr3_nt: TGTGCCAGCAGTTACGGGACAGGGGAAGAGACCCAGTACTTC
cdr3_aa: CASSYGTGEETQYF

d_call: TRBD2
clone_size: .
j_call: TRBJ2-7
v_call: TRBV7-8
cdr3_nt: TGTGCCAGCAGCCTAGTATACCGCCCGGAGCGGGGGATCAACGAGCAGTACTTC
cdr3_aa: CASSLVYRPERGINEQYF

d_call: .
clone_size: .
j_call: TRBJ2-5
v_call: TRBV6-1
cdr3_nt: TGTGCCAGCAGTGAAGGGGGAGGGGGAGGAGAGACCCAGTACTTC
cdr3_aa: CASSEGGGGGETQYF

d_call: .
clone_size: .
j_call: TRBJ1-3
v_call: TRBV18
cdr3_nt: TGTGCCAGCTCACCGGGAGGGATCGGAAACACCATATATTTT
cdr3_aa: CASSPGGIGNTIYF